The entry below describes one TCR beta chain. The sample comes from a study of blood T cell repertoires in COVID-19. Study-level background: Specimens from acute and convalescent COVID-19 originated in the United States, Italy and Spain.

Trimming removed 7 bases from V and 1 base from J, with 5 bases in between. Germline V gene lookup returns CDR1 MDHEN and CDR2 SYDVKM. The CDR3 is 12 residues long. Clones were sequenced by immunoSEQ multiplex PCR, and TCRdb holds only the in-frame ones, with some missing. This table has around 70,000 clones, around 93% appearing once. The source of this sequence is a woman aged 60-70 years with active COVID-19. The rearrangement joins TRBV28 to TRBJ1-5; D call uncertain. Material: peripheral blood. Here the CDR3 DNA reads TGTGCCAGCAAGGAGAGCAATCAGCCCCAGCATTTT. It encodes CASKESNQPQHF.